The 26 T cell receptor beta chains listed next were all sequenced from one sample in a study of T-cell reconstitution after alpha-beta-depleted transplantation in children. Library preparation (for TCRbeta) was performed with unique molecular identifiers. Via MiXCR, TCRdb re-called the PCR reads, giving one row per CDR3 protein. The table shows approximately 6,300 distinct CDR3 sequences, with 15% to 18% occurring only once. The sequenced sample was PBMCs, mostly from graft donor cells, obtained 180 days after TCRalphabeta/CD19-depleted stem cell transplant. These receptors came from a patient aged 2 to 9 who had a stem cell transplant for inherited bone marrow failure, so the T cells may come from the graft donor.

This clonotype was found many times. The chain uses TRBV20-1 and TRBJ2-7, with TRBD1 identical over 9 bases. Per the germline V gene, CDR1 is DFQATT and CDR2 is SNEGSKA (reference sequence). The V gene end was trimmed by 2 bases and the J gene end by 2 bases; junction bases not matched to a gene: 4. This CDR3 region has 14 residues. CDR3 nucleotides: TGCAGTGCTAGAATGGACAGGGGTGCCTACGAGCAGTACTTC. Protein sequence: CSARMDRGAYEQYF.

This clonotype occurred many times. The chain has TRBV7-2 and TRBJ1-4; the D is unclear. Germline assignment: CDR1 SGHTA and CDR2 FQGNSA. The CDR3 consists of 12 residues. The ends were cut back, 5 bases at V and 7 bases at J, with 8 bases in the middle. The CDR3 sequence is CASSQFSEKLFF. The DNA for the CDR3 is TGTGCCAGCAGCCAGTTTAGTGAAAAACTGTTTTTT.

The chain carries TRBV4-3 and TRBJ2-1, with D perhaps TRBD2 (5 bases). The CDR3 is made up of 12 amino acids. Trimming took off 5 bases at V and 8 bases at J, with 10 bases between the two ends. Germline loops: CDR1 LGHNA, CDR2 YSLEER. This chain's CDR3 is CASSGRSDEQFF. CDR3 nucleotides: TGCGCCAGCAGCGGGAGAAGCGATGAGCAGTTCTTC.

This clonotype was counted at least ten times. The chain couples TRBV12-5 to TRBJ1-6; a possible D gene is TRBD1 (5 bases). The germline V gene encodes CDR1 LGHNT and CDR2 FRNRAP. Trimming shortened V by 6 bases and J by 0 bases, and 15 bases separated the two germline ends. CDR3 length: 17 amino acids. CDR3 amino acids: CASGVWDGYSYNSPLHF. The CDR3 nucleotides read TGTGCTAGTGGAGTCTGGGACGGATACTCCTATAATTCACCCCTCCACTTT.

This clonotype was observed many times. V gene TRBV7-2 combines with J gene TRBJ2-1, with TRBD2 identical over 10 bases. Germline-derived CDR1 and CDR2 are SGHTA and FQGNSA. The CDR3 extends over 15 amino acids. With V trimmed by 1 base and J by 3 bases, 0 bases remained unmatched. The CDR3 DNA follows: TGTGCCAGCAGCTTAGGACTAGCGGGCTACAATGAGCAGTTCTTC. It specifies CASSLGLAGYNEQFF.

This clonotype was seen ten or more times. V gene TRBV7-9 combines with J gene TRBJ2-7; 7 bases match TRBD2. V lost 8 bases and J lost 7; bases outside the gene matches: 11. The CDR3 totals 13 residues. CDR1 is SEHNR, CDR2 FQNEAQ, per germline (reference sequence). The CDR3, as DNA: TGTGCCAGCTACCGGGAGGACCCTTTGGAGCAGTACTTC. Its protein is CASYREDPLEQYF.

This clonotype was recorded many times. The rearrangement uses TRBV7-2 and TRBJ2-7; 7 nucleotides line up with TRBD2. CDR1 is SGHTA and CDR2 is FQGNSA in the germline V gene. The CDR3 runs to 14 residues. Trimming removed 5 bases from V and 0 bases from J; junction bases left unmatched: 4. CDR3 residues: CASSPQRGSYEQYF. CDR3 nucleotide sequence: TGTGCCAGCAGCCCCCAGCGGGGCTCCTACGAGCAGTACTTC.

There are many counts of this clonotype. The rearrangement uses TRBV7-9 and TRBJ1-4; no clear D gene. V was cut by 5 bases and J by 7 bases, with 11 bases left in between. This CDR3 spans 13 amino acids. In germline, CDR1 is SEHNR, CDR2 FQNEAQ (reference sequence). This CDR3 is CASSRGVLEKLFF. The CDR3 DNA reads as TGTGCCAGCAGCCGAGGCGTGCTTGAAAAACTGTTTTTT.

This clonotype appeared many times. The rearrangement joins TRBV7-9 to TRBJ1-2; TRBD1 aligns across 9 bases. V lost 2 bases to trimming and J lost 7 bases; unmatched junction nucleotides: 2. CDR3 size: 13 residues. The V gene's germline CDR1 is SEHNR and CDR2 FQNEAQ (reference sequence). The CDR3: CASSLTGGSGYTF. The CDR3 bases are TGTGCCAGCAGCTTAACAGGGGGCTCTGGCTACACCTTC. Full variable domain (remainder filled in from reference TRBV7-9 and TRBJ1-2): DTGVSQNPRHKITKRGQNVTFRCDPISEHNRLYWYRQTLGQGPEFLTYFQNEAQLEKSRLLSDRFSAERPKGSFSTLEIQRTEQGDSAMYLCASSLTGGSGYTFGSGTRLTVV.

The rearrangement joins TRBV2 to TRBJ1-5, with D hard to call. The V gene lost 0 bases and the J gene lost 7 bases, with 7 bases spanning the gap. Germline values: CDR1 SNHLY, CDR2 FYNNEI. This CDR3 has 13 residues. CDR3 nucleotides: TGTGCCAGCAGTGAAGCGCTTGGGCAGCCCCAGCATTTT. The encoded protein is CASSEALGQPQHF.

This clonotype was picked up many times. This chain uses TRBV20-1 with TRBJ2-1; 7 bases match TRBD2. Germline assignment: CDR1 DFQATT and CDR2 SNEGSKA (reference sequence). The V and J ends lost 4 bases and 9 bases, in that order; junction bases with no gene match: 12. The CDR3 runs to 14 residues. CDR3 amino acids: CSAKVGGPSGEQFF. The CDR3 coding sequence is TGCAGTGCTAAAGTGGGAGGGCCTTCGGGTGAGCAGTTCTTC.

This clonotype was seen ten or more times. J is TRBJ2-7 and V is TRBV7-2; D call uncertain. Deletions cut 0 bases from V and 10 bases from J, with 7 bases between. Germline V gene sequence: CDR1 SGHTA, CDR2 FQGNSA. The CDR3 contains 11 residues. The CDR3 sequence: CASSLAGPQYF. The CDR3 region has the DNA TGTGCCAGCAGCTTAGCCGGGCCACAGTACTTC.

This clonotype has at least ten counts. The gene calls are TRBV2 and TRBJ1-5; 10 bases line up with TRBD1. CDR3 length: 13 residues. V dropped 6 bases and J dropped 5; count of bases not matched to a gene: 1. Germline V gives CDR1 SNHLY, CDR2 FYNNEI. CDR3 nucleotide sequence: TGTGCCAGCAGGGGGACAGGGGATCAGCCCCAGCATTTT. Translated, it gives CASRGTGDQPQHF. The complete variable domain, with remaining parts taken from reference TRBV2 and TRBJ1-5, reads EPEVTQTPSHQVTQMGQEVILRCVPISNHLYFYWYRQILGQKVEFLVSFYNNEISEKSEIFDDQFSVERPDGSNFTLKIRSTKLEDSAMYFCASRGTGDQPQHFGDGTRLSIL.

This clonotype was counted ten times or more. The V and J genes are TRBV4-3 and TRBJ2-3, with TRBD2 identical over 9 bases. CDR3 length: 17 residues. Germline lookup yields CDR1 LGHNA and CDR2 YSLEER. V dropped 0 bases and J dropped 4; count of bases not matched to a gene: 8. The CDR3 sequence: CASSQEWLAGISDTQYF. CDR3 nucleotides: TGCGCCAGCAGCCAAGAATGGCTAGCGGGGATTTCAGATACGCAGTATTTT.

This clonotype was found many times. This chain connects TRBV14 to TRBJ2-1, with D uncertain. The germline V gene encodes CDR1 SGHDN and CDR2 FVKESK. With 4 bases removed from V and 2 bases from J, the gap between germline ends came to 18 bases. CDR3 length: 17 residues. DNA of the CDR3: TGTGCCAGCAGCCCCTTGGAACAGCTCCAAACCTACAATGAGCAGTTCTTC. The encoded protein is CASSPLEQLQTYNEQFF.

This clonotype has at least ten counts. V and J are TRBV5-1 and TRBJ2-7; TRBD1 matches at 7 bases. The CDR3 has 14 residues. V was pared by 0 bases and J by 6 bases, with 6 bases of the junction left unmatched. Germline assignment: CDR1 SGHRS and CDR2 YFSETQ. The CDR3 is CASSLAGAGGEQYF. The CDR3 coding sequence is TGCGCCAGCAGCTTGGCCGGGGCAGGGGGCGAGCAGTACTTC.

This clonotype has ten or more counts. The chain is built from TRBV18 and TRBJ2-7; D not resolved. Germline V gene sequence: CDR1 KGHSH, CDR2 LQKENI. The V end lost 0 bases, the J end lost 2 bases, and 14 bases lay between the germline ends. This CDR3 is 16 amino acids long. CDR3 coding DNA: TGTGCCAGCTCACCACCAATTGACTCTGCCCCCTACGAGCAGTACTTC. It yields the protein CASSPPIDSAPYEQYF.

This clonotype was seen repeatedly, ten times or more. The chain has TRBV7-9 and TRBJ1-5; no clear D. Germline CDR1 is SEHNR and CDR2 is FQNEAQ (reference sequence). The V gene lost 5 bases and the J gene lost 7 bases, with 12 bases spanning the gap. The CDR3 spans 13 residues. The CDR3 here is CASSPTREQPQHF. Written as DNA, the CDR3 is TGTGCCAGCAGCCCAACGCGAGAACAGCCCCAGCATTTT. The whole variable domain, remainder taken from reference TRBV7-9 and TRBJ1-5, is DTGVSQNPRHKITKRGQNVTFRCDPISEHNRLYWYRQTLGQGPEFLTYFQNEAQLEKSRLLSDRFSAERPKGSFSTLEIQRTEQGDSAMYLCASSPTREQPQHFGDGTRLSIL.

The rearrangement joins TRBV7-2 to TRBJ2-7; 7 bases map to TRBD1. Germline CDR1 is SGHTA and CDR2 is FQGNSA. The length of the CDR3 is 14 residues. V lost 5 bases and J lost 9; bases outside the gene matches: 13. The CDR3 nucleotides read TGTGCCAGCAGCATCACCGACAGGGCGGTTCGGCAGTACTTC. Translating it yields CASSITDRAVRQYF.

This clonotype was seen at least ten times. V is TRBV2 and J is TRBJ2-3; D unclear. Trimming stripped 6 bases from V and 6 bases from J, with 16 bases between. The germline gives CDR1 SNHLY, CDR2 FYNNEI. This CDR3 region has 14 residues. As DNA, the CDR3 is TGTGCCAGCAGAGTCCAGTCCTTTCGGGATACGCAGTATTTT. Residues: CASRVQSFRDTQYF.

This clonotype was found many times. The rearrangement joins TRBV5-8 to TRBJ1-2, with 7 bases lining up with TRBD1. The V and J ends lost 2 bases and 3 bases, in that order; junction bases with no gene match: 10. The CDR3 covers 16 residues. Germline lookup yields CDR1 SGHTS and CDR2 YDEGEE. The CDR3 protein is CASSFRRAGGDYGYTF. The CDR3 region has the DNA TGTGCCAGCAGCTTCCGACGGGCAGGGGGTGACTATGGCTACACCTTC.

At least ten counts were recorded for this clonotype. The chain has TRBV7-9 and TRBJ2-3; 12 bases map to TRBD2. This CDR3 region has 15 residues. Trimming removed 1 base from V and 6 bases from J; junction bases left unmatched: 2. Germline lookup yields CDR1 SEHNR and CDR2 FQNEAQ (reference sequence). The CDR3: CASSLVLAGGDTQYF. CDR3 nucleotide sequence: TGTGCCAGCAGCTTAGTTCTAGCGGGGGGGGATACGCAGTATTTT.

This clonotype has at least ten counts. The chain is built from TRBV10-3 and TRBJ2-1; TRBD1 aligns across 11 bases. Germline-derived CDR1 and CDR2 are ENHRY and SYGVKD. The V segment lost 8 bases and the J segment 8 bases; nucleotides outside the gene matches: 5. The CDR3 is made up of 13 amino acids. CDR3 loop: CAIARTGGYEQFF. DNA of the CDR3: TGTGCCATCGCCCGGACAGGGGGCTATGAGCAGTTCTTC.

This clonotype was observed many times. The chain carries TRBV28 and TRBJ2-1; 10 bases match TRBD2. The CDR3 is made up of 18 amino acids. CDR1 and CDR2 (germline): MDHEN, SYDVKM. The junction had 15 bases not matched to a gene; V was cut back by 3 bases and J by 7 bases. The CDR3 sequence: CASSFKASGSHRGNEQFF. The DNA of the CDR3 is TGTGCCAGCAGTTTTAAAGCTAGCGGGAGTCACCGAGGGAATGAGCAGTTCTTC.

This clonotype was seen many times. The chain recombines TRBV7-9 with TRBJ2-3; 13 nucleotides match TRBD2. In germline, CDR1 is SEHNR, CDR2 FQNEAQ (reference sequence). The CDR3 loop spans 17 amino acids. The trim removed 4 bases at V and 3 bases at J, leaving 7 bases unmatched. DNA for the CDR3: TGTGCCAGCAGCTCCTCGCCGGGACTAGCGGGAACAGATACGCAGTATTTT. Amino acid sequence: CASSSSPGLAGTDTQYF. Supplemented by reference TRBV7-9 and TRBJ2-3, the full variable domain reads DTGVSQNPRHKITKRGQNVTFRCDPISEHNRLYWYRQTLGQGPEFLTYFQNEAQLEKSRLLSDRFSAERPKGSFSTLEIQRTEQGDSAMYLCASSSSPGLAGTDTQYFGPGTRLTVL.

About this clonotype: Being one base from a much bigger clone, this may be a read error. The chain is built from TRBV4-2 and TRBJ2-1; 10 nucleotides align to TRBD2. Germline CDR1 reads LGHNA; CDR2 reads YNFKEQ. The V gene end was trimmed by 3 bases and the J gene end by 4 bases; junction bases not matched to a gene: 6. This CDR3 contains 16 residues. The CDR3 DNA sequence: TGTGCCAGCAGCCAGATCGGACTAGCGGCGTACAATGAGCAGTTCTTC. Residues: CASSQIGLAAYNEQFF.